This TCR beta chain was recovered during a study of T-cell memory formation after mild COVID-19. Overall study: Clustering of TCRs was largely donor specific. Study-wide findings and caveats: Still unconfirmed is whether the second-wave clones peaking on day 37 recognized SARS-CoV-2.

This clonotype came up a few times. Its antigen is unidentified. One entry per CDR3 protein, called by TCRdb with MiXCR from the 5' RACE reads. This sample has about 88,000 distinct CDR3 sequences; 25% occur once, and the top ten carry over 40%. This TCR was recovered from a young man who had mild COVID-19 (a few samples of this study predate the infection). Cell type and time point are not known. Sequencing was performed on PBMCs or a T cell subset sorted from them (not recorded which).

The CDR3 spells CASSSTFRADGYTF. Written as DNA, the CDR3 is TGTGCCAGCAGCTCCACCTTCCGGGCAGATGGCTACACCTTC. The chain uses TRBV5-5 and TRBJ1-2; no reliable D call. This CDR3 contains 14 residues. V was pared by 3 bases and J by 6 bases, with 15 bases between. The germline V gene has CDR1 SGHKS and CDR2 YYEKEE (reference sequence).